These 18 T cell receptor beta chains share one sample of origin, sequenced in a study of metastatic and nonmetastatic thyroid tumors. TCRdb re-clonotyped the PCR reads via MiXCR. In the table there are roughly 36,000 clones, more than 25% of which are singletons. No treatment had been given to any patient before thyroid surgery. The specimen was blood. Every receptor here comes from a female donor with papillary thyroid cancer or a benign thyroid nodule (not recorded which). Some clones in this sample may be carry-over from other donors' samples.

This clone showed up many times. Because the CDR3's place on the DNA is in doubt, the DNA is left out and the CDR3 is given as listed by TCRdb. The chain employs TRBV7-3 and TRBJ1-2. Germline lookup yields CDR1 SGHTA and CDR2 FQGTGA. The CDR3 has 13 amino acids, counting both end residues. CDR3 sequence: CASSTSSGSGYTF.

This clone was found many times. The chain joins TRBV10-2 to TRBJ2-1; D perhaps matches TRBD2 (6 bases). Germline lookup yields CDR1 WSHSY and CDR2 SAAADI. This CDR3 is built from 15 residues. Trimming removed 8 bases at V and 2 bases at J, with 16 bases between. This CDR3 is CASLGSGLAYNEQFF. The CDR3, as DNA: TGCGCCAGCCTAGGTAGCGGCTTGGCCTACAATGAGCAGTTCTTC.

This clone was detected many times. The V and J genes are TRBV7-2 and TRBJ2-1; a possible D gene is TRBD2 (6 bases). Trimming stripped 1 base from V and 4 bases from J, with 11 bases between. The CDR3 has 15 amino acids. Germline V gene data show CDR1 as SGHTA and CDR2 as FQGNSA. CDR3 amino acids: CASSLGRAGYNEQFF. In DNA form, the CDR3 reads TGTGCCAGCAGCTTAGGACGGGCGGGATACAATGAGCAGTTCTTC. The whole variable domain, remainder taken from reference TRBV7-2 and TRBJ2-1, is GAGVSQSPSNKVTEKGKDVELRCDPISGHTALYWYRQSLGQGLEFLIYFQGNSAPDKSGLPSDRFSAERTGGSVSTLTIQRTQQEDSAVYLCASSLGRAGYNEQFFGPGTRLTVL.

The table lists this clone with many counts. The chain recombines TRBV28 with TRBJ1-1; tentative D call: TRBD1 (5 bases). Per the germline V gene, CDR1 is MDHEN and CDR2 is SYDVKM. There are 15 residues in the CDR3. V lost 6 bases, J lost 1 base, and 15 bases lay in between. The CDR3 DNA sequence: TGTGCCAGCAGCTACCTCCCGGGGCAGAACACTGAAGCTTTCTTT. Amino acids: CASSYLPGQNTEAFF.

In this sample, this clone is medium-sized. The V gene is TRBV28, the J gene TRBJ1-1; tentative D call: TRBD1 (5 bases). In germline, CDR1 is MDHEN, CDR2 SYDVKM. There are 14 residues in the CDR3. V lost 6 bases to trimming and J lost 5 bases, with 16 bases between them. The CDR3 loop is CASSSGWQTTEAFF. The CDR3 DNA sequence: TGTGCCAGCAGCTCAGGGTGGCAGACAACTGAAGCTTTCTTT. Drawing the rest from reference TRBV28 and TRBJ1-1, the complete variable domain is DVKVTQSSRYLVKRTGEKVFLECVQDMDHENMFWYRQDPGLGLRLIYFSYDVKMKEKGDIPEGYSVSREKKERFSLILESASTNQTSMYLCASSSGWQTTEAFFGQGTRLTVV.

This clone turned up a few times. The rearrangement links TRBV20-1 to TRBJ1-2; D is perhaps TRBD1 (6 bases). V lost 0 bases and J lost 4, with 9 bases in between. Germline CDR1 DFQATT, CDR2 SNEGSKA (reference sequence). The CDR3 runs to 13 residues. The CDR3 DNA is TGCAGTGCTAGAGATCAGACAGGCTATGGCTACACCTTC. Translated, it gives CSARDQTGYGYTF.

This clone has a count of ten or more. This chain joins TRBV19 and TRBJ2-3, with 10 nucleotides matching TRBD1. The J segment lost 3 bases and the V segment lost 7 bases, leaving 4 bases of the junction unmatched. This CDR3 has 14 residues. Germline loops: CDR1 LNHDA, CDR2 SQIVND (reference sequence). This CDR3 reads CASTGQGETDTQYF. The CDR3, as DNA: TGTGCCAGTACAGGACAGGGGGAAACAGATACGCAGTATTTT.

By share, this clone ranks as medium-sized. This chain joins TRBV6-2 or TRBV6-3 and TRBJ2-7; tentatively, D is TRBD1 or TRBD2 (6 bases each). The CDR3 extends over 17 amino acids. V was cut by 0 bases and J by 4 bases, with 19 bases left in between. CDR1 and CDR2 from the germline V gene are MNHEY and SVGEGT. The CDR3, as DNA: TGTGCCAGCAGTTACTCGAGGGAGGACACCGGACAGTACGAGCAGTACTTC. Its translation is CASSYSREDTGQYEQYF.

This clone has at least ten counts. An end of the junction differs from the germline gene, which may be a read error. The identical CDR3 is also encoded by other nucleotide sequences in the sample. This chain connects TRBV30 to TRBJ1-1; D is unresolved. The CDR3 is 11 residues long. Germline V gene lookup returns CDR1 GTSNPN and CDR2 SVGIG (reference sequence). The CDR3, as DNA: TGTGCCTCCAAGCGTAACACTGAGGCTTTCTTT. Protein: CASKRNTEAFF.

The chain is built from TRBV7-8 and TRBJ1-5; 10 bases map to TRBD1. This CDR3 has 14 residues. Trimming at V came to 5 bases and at J to 7 bases, leaving 5 bases not matched to a gene. Germline CDR1 is SGHVS and CDR2 is FQNEAQ. CDR3 coding DNA: TGTGCCAGCAGCCCCCGGACAGGGGGACAGCCCCAGCATTTT. It is translated as CASSPRTGGQPQHF.

This clone was counted many times. This sequence joins TRBV28 and TRBJ1-5; D is unresolved. Germline loops: CDR1 MDHEN, CDR2 SYDVKM. The CDR3 is 14 amino acids. V was cut by 6 bases and J by 5 bases, with 14 bases left in between. In DNA form, the CDR3 reads TGTGCCAGCAGCTCTCCCCAGAGCGATCAGCCCCAGCATTTT. This encodes CASSSPQSDQPQHF.

V and J are TRBV7-9 and TRBJ2-7; 10 bases match TRBD1. Germline loops: CDR1 SEHNR, CDR2 FQNEAQ (reference sequence). CDR3 length: 15 residues. V gave up 4 bases and J gave up 4 bases; unmatched junction bases: 7. CDR3 coding DNA: TGTGCCAGCAGCTCGCCGGGACAGGGGATGTACGAGCAGTACTTC. Protein product: CASSSPGQGMYEQYF.

This clone showed up just a few times. CDR3 loop: CASSPTLHF. CDR3 in DNA: TGCGCCAGCAGCCCAACCCTCCACTTT. The genes are TRBV5-1 and TRBJ1-6; D gene unclear. Looked up from germline, CDR1 is SGHRS and CDR2 is YFSETQ. The V end was cut by 4 bases, the J end by 14 bases, with 4 bases between. The length of the CDR3 is 9 residues. The variable domain in full, with the rest retrieved from reference TRBV5-1 and TRBJ1-6, is KAGVTQTPRYLIKTRGQQVTLSCSPISGHRSVSWYQQTPGQGLQFLFEYFSETQRNKGNFPGRFSGRQFSNSRSEMNVSTLELGDSALYLCASSPTLHFGNGTRLTVT.

The table lists this clone with many counts. The same CDR3 is also encoded by other DNA sequences in this sample. The chain carries TRBV3-1 and TRBJ2-1; TRBD2 matches at 9 bases. There are 16 residues in the CDR3. V was clipped by 2 bases and J by 6 bases; unmatched bases: 8. Germline V gene data show CDR1 as LGHDT and CDR2 as YNNKEL (reference sequence). CDR3 DNA: TGTGCCAGCAGCCAATCTGGAGCGGGGGGCCGCAATGAGCAGTTCTTC. This sequence encodes CASSQSGAGGRNEQFF.

This clone is a singleton in its sample. Its ends do not fully match the called genes, so a read error is possible. This CDR3 is CSVEGDTVELFF. The DNA for the CDR3 is TGCAGCGTCGAAGGGGATACCGTGGAGCTGTTTTTT. This chain connects TRBV29-1 to TRBJ2-2, with a tentative D call TRBD1 (5 bases). The V gene's germline CDR1 is SQVTM and CDR2 ANQGSEA. This CDR3 has 12 amino acids.

J is TRBJ2-1 and V is TRBV5-4, with D perhaps matching TRBD2 (6 bases). Between the trimmed V and J ends, which lost 0 bases and 0 bases, there was a span of 19 bases. Germline values: CDR1 SGHNT, CDR2 YYREEE (reference sequence). This CDR3 is 19 amino acids long. This CDR3 reads CASSLGMRAGSSSYNEQFF. CDR3 sequence (DNA): TGTGCCAGCAGCTTGGGGATGCGGGCGGGGAGTAGCTCCTACAATGAGCAGTTCTTC. The whole variable domain, filled in from reference TRBV5-4 and TRBJ2-1, reads ETGVTQSPTHLIKTRGQQVTLRCSSQSGHNTVSWYQQALGQGPQFIFQYYREEENGRGNFPPRFSGLQFPNYSSELNVNALELDDSALYLCASSLGMRAGSSSYNEQFFGPGTRLTVL.

For this clone: Just one base apart from a much larger clone, this may be a read error. The chain uses TRBV5-6 and TRBJ2-3; no firm D call. CDR3 size: 13 residues. Per the germline V gene, CDR1 is SGHDT and CDR2 is YYEEEE. V shed 5 bases and J shed 8 bases, with 15 bases lying between them. For the CDR3, the DNA is TGTGCCAGCAGAGGGCCTCCTCCGGGTACGCAGTATTTT. It encodes CASRGPPPGTQYF.

This clone was counted many times. V and J are TRBV6-1 and TRBJ2-1; possibly TRBD2 for D (5 bases). Germline V gene lookup returns CDR1 MNHNS and CDR2 SASEGT. The CDR3 runs to 11 residues. Trimming pared 7 bases from V and 6 bases from J, leaving 7 bases between. The CDR3 DNA is TGTGCCAGCACACGGGGCAATGAGCAGTTCTTC. It encodes CASTRGNEQFF.